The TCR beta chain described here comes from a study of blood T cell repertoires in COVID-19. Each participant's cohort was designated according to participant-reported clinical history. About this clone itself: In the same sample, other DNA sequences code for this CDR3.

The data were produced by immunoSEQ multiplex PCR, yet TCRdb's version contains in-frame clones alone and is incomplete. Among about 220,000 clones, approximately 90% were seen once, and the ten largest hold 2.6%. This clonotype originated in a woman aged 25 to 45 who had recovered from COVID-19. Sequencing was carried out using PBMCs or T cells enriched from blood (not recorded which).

In DNA, the CDR3 is TGTGCCAGCAGCCAAGAGCCGGGGAGTTACGAGCAGTACTTC. It codes for CASSQEPGSYEQYF. The chain combines TRBV4-2 with TRBJ2-7, with D tentatively TRBD2 (5 bases). The V gene lost 0 bases and the J gene lost 4 bases, with 10 bases spanning the gap. Germline CDR1 reads LGHNA; CDR2 reads YNFKEQ. CDR3 length: 14 residues.